Listed below are T cell receptor beta chains from one sample, sequenced in a study of T cell responses to AZD1222 COVID-19 vaccine. The table came from immunoSEQ multiplex PCR; TCRdb's copy has only in-frame clones and leaves some out. The sample comprises about 120,000 clones, around 93% of which are singletons, and around 5% rests with the top ten. The specimen was peripheral blood, collected 28 days after the second AZD1222 dose. These receptor sequences come from an adult who received the AZD1222 COVID-19 vaccine. Each CDR3 is given with its conserved first and last residue. Clone size is shown for a subset of rows, as once, few, many or a class of expanded clone.

abundance | j_gene | v_gene | CDR3aa
NA | TRBJ1-5 | TRBV30 | CAWNKGSNQPQHF
NA | TRBJ2-1 | TRBV7-9 | CASSLGISGGNEQFF
NA | TRBJ2-2 | TRBV7-9 | CASSSRRDTSNTGELFF
NA | TRBJ1-1 | TRBV9 | CASSVKPQGTNTEAFF
NA | TRBJ1-5 | TRBV6-2/TRBV6-3 | CASSYSSVSNQPQHF
NA | TRBJ2-3 | TRBV5-1 | CASTPVSTDTQYF
NA | TRBJ2-3 | TRBV29-1 | CSVKGGALDTQYF
NA | TRBJ1-4 | TRBV19 | CASSYRSANEKLFF
NA | TRBJ2-7 | TRBV27 | CASSWTSASYEQYF
NA | TRBJ2-3 | TRBV2 | CASRARVTDTQYF
NA | TRBJ2-7 | TRBV7-2 | CASSLGHYYEQYF
NA | TRBJ1-4 | TRBV12-3/TRBV12-4 | CASSFGKEKLFF
NA | TRBJ2-5 | TRBV6-2/TRBV6-3 | CASSYDSRGTQYF
NA | TRBJ1-1 | TRBV30 | CAWSVQGYTEAFF
NA | TRBJ1-5 | TRBV19 | CASSTGGVGNQPQHF
NA | TRBJ1-1 | TRBV5-6 | CASSLVGVKAFF
once | TRBJ2-3 | TRBV19 | CASSHPEGIHTQYF
NA | TRBJ1-1 | TRBV28 | CASSLGTASNTEAFF
NA | TRBJ1-1 | TRBV27 | CASVPHRDHTEAFF
NA | TRBJ2-5 | TRBV11-2 | CASSLSPDTLRETQYF
NA | TRBJ2-4 | TRBV12-5 | CASGPGQENIQYF
NA | TRBJ2-7 | TRBV12-3/TRBV12-4 | CASSPLGGVGQYF
NA | TRBJ2-5 | TRBV18 | CASSLDWGASETQYF
NA | TRBJ2-7 | TRBV27 | CASSQVAANTQQYF
NA | TRBJ2-2 | TRBV6-5 | CASREAVTGELFF
NA | TRBJ2-7 | TRBV3-1/TRBV3-2 | CASSQDGGADSYEQYF
NA | TRBJ2-7 | TRBV6-5 | CASKIATWNYEQYF
NA | TRBJ2-7 | TRBV7-8 | CASSFGGSSYEQYF